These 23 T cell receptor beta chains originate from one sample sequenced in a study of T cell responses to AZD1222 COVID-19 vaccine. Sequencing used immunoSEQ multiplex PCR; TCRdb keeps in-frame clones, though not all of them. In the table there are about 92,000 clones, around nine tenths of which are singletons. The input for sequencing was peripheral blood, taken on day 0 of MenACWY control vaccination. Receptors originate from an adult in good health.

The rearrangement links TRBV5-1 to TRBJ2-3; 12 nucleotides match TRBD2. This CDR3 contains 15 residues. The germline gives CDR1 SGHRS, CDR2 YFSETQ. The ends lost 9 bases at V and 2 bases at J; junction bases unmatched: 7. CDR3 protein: CATRLAGVNTDTQYF. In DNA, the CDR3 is TGCGCCACCCGACTAGCGGGGGTTAACACAGATACGCAGTATTTT.

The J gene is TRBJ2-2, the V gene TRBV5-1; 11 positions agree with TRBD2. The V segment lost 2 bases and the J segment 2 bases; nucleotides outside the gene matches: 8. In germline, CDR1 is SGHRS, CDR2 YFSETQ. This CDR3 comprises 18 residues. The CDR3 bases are TGCGCCAGCAGCTTCCCTACTAGCGGGGGTGGTAACACCGGGGAGCTGTTTTTT. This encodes CASSFPTSGGGNTGELFF.

The CDR3: CASRPGGPLASGSPLHF. The CDR3 nucleotides read TGTGCCAGCAGACCAGGGGGCCCCCTGGCTTCGGGTTCACCCCTCCACTTT. This chain connects TRBV7-2 to TRBJ1-6, with TRBD1 identical over 8 bases. J lost 9 bases, V lost 6 bases, and 16 bases had no gene match. The CDR3 totals 17 residues. CDR1 is SGHTA and CDR2 is FQGNSA in the germline V gene.

CDR3 amino acids: CASSQGAADTQYF. The CDR3 DNA reads TGCGCCAGCAGCCAGGGGGCGGCAGATACGCAGTATTTT. V usage is TRBV5-1 and J usage is TRBJ2-3, with 8 positions matching TRBD1. CDR3 size: 13 residues. Germline V gene sequence: CDR1 SGHRS, CDR2 YFSETQ. The trim removed 4 bases at V and 4 bases at J, leaving 2 bases unmatched.

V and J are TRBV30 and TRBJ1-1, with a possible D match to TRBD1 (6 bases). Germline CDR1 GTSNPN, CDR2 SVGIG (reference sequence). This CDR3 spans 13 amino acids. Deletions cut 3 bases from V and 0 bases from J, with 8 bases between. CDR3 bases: TGTGCCTGGAGCCCAGGGGTGAACACTGAAGCTTTCTTT. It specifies CAWSPGVNTEAFF.

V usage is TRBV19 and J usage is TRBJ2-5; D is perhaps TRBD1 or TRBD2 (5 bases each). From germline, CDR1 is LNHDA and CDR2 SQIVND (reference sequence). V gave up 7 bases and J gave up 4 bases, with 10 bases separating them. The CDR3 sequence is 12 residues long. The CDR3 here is CASKGGGETQYF. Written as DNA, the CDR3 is TGTGCCAGTAAAGGTGGGGGAGAGACCCAGTACTTC.

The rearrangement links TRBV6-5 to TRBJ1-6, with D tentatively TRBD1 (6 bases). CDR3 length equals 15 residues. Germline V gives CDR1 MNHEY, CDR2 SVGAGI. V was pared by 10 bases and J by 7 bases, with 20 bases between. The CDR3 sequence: CATHPRAGANSPLHF. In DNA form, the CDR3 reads TGTGCCACCCATCCCCGCGCAGGGGCAAATTCACCCCTCCACTTT.

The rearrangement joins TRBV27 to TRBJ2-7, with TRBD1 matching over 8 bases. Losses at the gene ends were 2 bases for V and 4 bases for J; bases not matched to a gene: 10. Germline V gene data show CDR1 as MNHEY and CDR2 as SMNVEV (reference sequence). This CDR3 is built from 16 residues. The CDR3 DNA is TGTGCCAGCAGTTTAACTACTAGGGACAGGAGATACGAGCAGTACTTC. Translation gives CASSLTTRDRRYEQYF.

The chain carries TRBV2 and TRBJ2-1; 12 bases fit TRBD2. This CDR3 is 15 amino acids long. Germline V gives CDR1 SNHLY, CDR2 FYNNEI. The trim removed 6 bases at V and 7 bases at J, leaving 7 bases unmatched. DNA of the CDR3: TGTGCCAGCAGGTTGCTAGCGGGGGGGCGGAATGAGCAGTTCTTC. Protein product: CASRLLAGGRNEQFF.

CDR3 sequence (DNA): TGTGCCAGCAGTTCCCGCCTGGCACCCCTCCACTTT. Protein sequence: CASSSRLAPLHF. The rearrangement uses TRBV6-5 and TRBJ1-6, with D unresolved. Deletions cut 4 bases from V and 11 bases from J, with 9 bases between. This CDR3 region has 12 residues. Germline CDR1 is MNHEY and CDR2 is SVGAGI.

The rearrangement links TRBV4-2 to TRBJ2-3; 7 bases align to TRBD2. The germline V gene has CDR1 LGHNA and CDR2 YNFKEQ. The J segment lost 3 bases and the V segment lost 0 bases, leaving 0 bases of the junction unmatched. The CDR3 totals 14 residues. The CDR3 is CASSQDGGTDTQYF. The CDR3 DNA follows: TGTGCCAGCAGCCAAGACGGGGGGACAGATACGCAGTATTTT.

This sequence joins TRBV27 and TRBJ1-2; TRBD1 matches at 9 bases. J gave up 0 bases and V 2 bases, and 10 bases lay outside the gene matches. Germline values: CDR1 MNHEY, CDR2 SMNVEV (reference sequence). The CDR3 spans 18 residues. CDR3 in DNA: TGTGCCAGCAGTTTAGAGGGGACAGGGAGGGGAACTAACTATGGCTACACCTTC. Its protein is CASSLEGTGRGTNYGYTF.

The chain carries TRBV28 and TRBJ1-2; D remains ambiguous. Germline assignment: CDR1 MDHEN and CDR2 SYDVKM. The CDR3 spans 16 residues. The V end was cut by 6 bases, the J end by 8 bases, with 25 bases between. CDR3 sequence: CASSHPGEGGTVGYTF. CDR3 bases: TGTGCCAGCAGCCACCCCGGTGAGGGTGGAACGGTGGGCTACACCTTC.

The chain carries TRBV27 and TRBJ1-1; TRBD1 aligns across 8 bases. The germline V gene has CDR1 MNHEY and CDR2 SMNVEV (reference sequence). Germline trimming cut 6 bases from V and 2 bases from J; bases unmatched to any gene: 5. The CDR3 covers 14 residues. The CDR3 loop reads CASSRAGGNTEAFF. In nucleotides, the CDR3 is TGTGCCAGCAGCAGAGCAGGGGGCAACACTGAAGCTTTCTTT.

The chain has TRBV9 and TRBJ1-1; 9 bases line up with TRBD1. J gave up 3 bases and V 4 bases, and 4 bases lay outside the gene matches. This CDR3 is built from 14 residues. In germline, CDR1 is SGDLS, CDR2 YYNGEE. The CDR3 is CASSKRQGDTEAFF. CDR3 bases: TGTGCCAGCAGCAAACGACAGGGGGACACTGAAGCTTTCTTT.

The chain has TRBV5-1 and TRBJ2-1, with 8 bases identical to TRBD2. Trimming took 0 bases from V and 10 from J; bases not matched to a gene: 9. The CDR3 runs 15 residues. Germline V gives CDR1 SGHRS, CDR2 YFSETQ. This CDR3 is CASSLVGSGVGEQFF. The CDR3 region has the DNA TGCGCCAGCAGCTTGGTGGGTAGCGGGGTAGGGGAGCAGTTCTTC. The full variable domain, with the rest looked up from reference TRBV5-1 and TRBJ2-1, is KAGVTQTPRYLIKTRGQQVTLSCSPISGHRSVSWYQQTPGQGLQFLFEYFSETQRNKGNFPGRFSGRQFSNSRSEMNVSTLELGDSALYLCASSLVGSGVGEQFFGPGTRLTVL.

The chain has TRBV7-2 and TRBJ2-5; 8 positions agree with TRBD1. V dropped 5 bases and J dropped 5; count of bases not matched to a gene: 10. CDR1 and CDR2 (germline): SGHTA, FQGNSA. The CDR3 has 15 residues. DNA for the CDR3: TGTGCCAGCAGCCCGCGGACAGGGACGATGGAGACCCAGTACTTC. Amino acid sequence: CASSPRTGTMETQYF.

CDR3 coding DNA: TGTGCCAGCAGCGTAAGCCCCGGCCAGGGCTACGAGCAGTACTTC. Protein sequence: CASSVSPGQGYEQYF. This sequence joins TRBV9 and TRBJ2-7, with D possibly being TRBD1 (5 bases). Germline assignment: CDR1 SGDLS and CDR2 YYNGEE. Trimming shortened V by 1 base and J by 3 bases, and 14 bases separated the two germline ends. CDR3 size: 15 residues.

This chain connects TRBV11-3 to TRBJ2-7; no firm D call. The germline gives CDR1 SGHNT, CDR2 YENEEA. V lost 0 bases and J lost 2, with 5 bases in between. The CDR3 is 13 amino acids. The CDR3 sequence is CASSLDPAYEQYF. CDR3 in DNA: TGTGCCAGCAGCTTAGATCCGGCCTACGAGCAGTACTTC.

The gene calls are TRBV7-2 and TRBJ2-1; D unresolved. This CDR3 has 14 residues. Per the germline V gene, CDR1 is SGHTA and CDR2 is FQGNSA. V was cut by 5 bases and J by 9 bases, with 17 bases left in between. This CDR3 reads CASSPAARPSEQFF. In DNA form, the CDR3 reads TGTGCCAGCAGCCCTGCTGCCCGGCCCAGTGAGCAGTTCTTC.

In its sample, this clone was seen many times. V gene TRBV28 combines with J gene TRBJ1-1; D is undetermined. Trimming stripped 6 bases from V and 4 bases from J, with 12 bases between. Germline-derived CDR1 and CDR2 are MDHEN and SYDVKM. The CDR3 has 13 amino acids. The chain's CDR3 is CASSLSTVTEAFF. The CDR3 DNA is TGTGCCAGCAGCCTGTCAACGGTCACTGAAGCTTTCTTT.

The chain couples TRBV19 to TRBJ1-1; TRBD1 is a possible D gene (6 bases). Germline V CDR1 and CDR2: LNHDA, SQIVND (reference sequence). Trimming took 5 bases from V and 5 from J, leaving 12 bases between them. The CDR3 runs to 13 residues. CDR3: CASSRTAGTEAFF. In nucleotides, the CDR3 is TGTGCCAGTAGTCGGACAGCGGGAACTGAAGCTTTCTTT.

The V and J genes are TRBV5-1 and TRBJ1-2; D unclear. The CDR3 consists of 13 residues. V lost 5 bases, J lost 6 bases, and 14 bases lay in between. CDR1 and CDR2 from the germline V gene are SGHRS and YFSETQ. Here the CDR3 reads CASRYEQPDGYTF. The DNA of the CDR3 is TGCGCCAGCAGGTACGAACAGCCTGATGGCTACACCTTC. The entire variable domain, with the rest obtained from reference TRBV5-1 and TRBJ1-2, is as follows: KAGVTQTPRYLIKTRGQQVTLSCSPISGHRSVSWYQQTPGQGLQFLFEYFSETQRNKGNFPGRFSGRQFSNSRSEMNVSTLELGDSALYLCASRYEQPDGYTFGSGTRLTVV.